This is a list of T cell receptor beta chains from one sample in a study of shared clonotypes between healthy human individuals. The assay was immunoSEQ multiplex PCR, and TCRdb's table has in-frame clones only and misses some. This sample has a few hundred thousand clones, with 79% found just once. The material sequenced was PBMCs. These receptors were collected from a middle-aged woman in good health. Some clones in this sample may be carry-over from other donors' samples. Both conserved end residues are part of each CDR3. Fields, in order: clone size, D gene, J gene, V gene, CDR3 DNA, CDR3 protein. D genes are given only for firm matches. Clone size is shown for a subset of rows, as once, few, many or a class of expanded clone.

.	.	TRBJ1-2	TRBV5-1	TGCGCCAGCAGCTTGGAGCCCCTCAGAGGCTACACCTTC	CASSLEPLRGYTF
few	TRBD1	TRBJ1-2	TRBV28	TGTGCCAGCAGGACAGGGGCCAAATATGGCTACACCTTC	CASRTGAKYGYTF
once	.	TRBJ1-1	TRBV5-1	TGCGCCAGCAGCTCCCAGGAGATGAACACTGAAGCTTTCTTT	CASSSQEMNTEAFF
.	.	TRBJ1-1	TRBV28	TGTGCCAGCAGTTTATGGGACAGAGGGAACACTGAAGCTTTCTTT	CASSLWDRGNTEAFF
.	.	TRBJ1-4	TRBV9	TGTGCCAGCAGCGTAGGGGCAGGGGCGGGTGAAAAACTGTTTTTT	CASSVGAGAGEKLFF
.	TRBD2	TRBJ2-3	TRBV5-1	TGCGCCAGCAGCTCGGAACTAGCGGGAGGGCTAAATACGCAGTATTTT	CASSSELAGGLNTQYF
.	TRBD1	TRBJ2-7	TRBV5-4	TGTGCCAGCAGCTGGGACAGGGCAACGAGCAACGAGCAGTACTTC	CASSWDRATSNEQYF
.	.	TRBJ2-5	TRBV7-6	TGTGCCAGCAGCCAACCACCCCAAGAGACCCAGTACTTC	CASSQPPQETQYF
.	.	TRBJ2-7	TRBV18	TGTGCCAGCTCACCAGTGGCTACGACTCCTGGGGACTCCTACGAGCAGTACTTC	CASSPVATTPGDSYEQYF
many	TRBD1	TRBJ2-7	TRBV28	TGTGCCAGCAGTTTGGCCGGGACAGGGATCTACGAGCAGTACTTC	CASSLAGTGIYEQYF
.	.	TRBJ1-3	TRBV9	TGTGCCAGCAGCCCCACCCGTCAAGGAACTGGAAACACCATATATTTT	CASSPTRQGTGNTIYF
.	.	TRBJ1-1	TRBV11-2	TGTGCCAGCAGCTTAGTACTCTACCCCGGCCCGGGAACGCACGAAGCTTTCTTT	CASSLVLYPGPGTHEAFF
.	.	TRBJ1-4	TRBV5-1	TGCGCCAGCAGCTTGGCCCAGGGTGGGATTGAAAAACTGTTTTTT	CASSLAQGGIEKLFF
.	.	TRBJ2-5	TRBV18	TGTGCCAGCTCACCGAACCGCCAAGAGACCCAGTACTTC	CASSPNRQETQYF
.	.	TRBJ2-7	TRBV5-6	TGTGCCAGCAGCGCGGGACAGTCCTACGAGCAGTACTTC	CASSAGQSYEQYF
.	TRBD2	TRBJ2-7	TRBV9	TGTGCCAGCAGCTCACGGACTAGCGGGAGTGGCGAGCAGTACTTC	CASSSRTSGSGEQYF
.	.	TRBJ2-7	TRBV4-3	TGCGCCAGCAGCCAAGATACAGGGACCGTCCAGCAGTACTTC	CASSQDTGTVQQYF
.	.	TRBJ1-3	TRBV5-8	TGTGCCAGCAGCTTGGCCCTCGGAAACACCATATATTTT	CASSLALGNTIYF
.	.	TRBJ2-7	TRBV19	TGTGCCACGACCCGGGACGGAGCCTACGAGCAGTACTTC	CATTRDGAYEQYF
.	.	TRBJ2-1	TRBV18	TGTGCCAGCTCACCATCGACCAACAATGAGCAGTTCTTC	CASSPSTNNEQFF
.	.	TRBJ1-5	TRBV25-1	TGTGCCAGCAGTGAGGCAGGGTGGATTCAGCCCCAGCATTTT	CASSEAGWIQPQHF
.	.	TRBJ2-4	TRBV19	TGTGCCAGTAGTGAGCCCTTAGCCAAAAACATTCAGTACTTC	CASSEPLAKNIQYF
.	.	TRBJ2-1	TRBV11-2	TGTGCCAGCAGCTTAGTCGTTCAATCGTACAATGAGCAGTTCTTC	CASSLVVQSYNEQFF
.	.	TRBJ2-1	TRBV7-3	TGTGCCAGCAGCTTAAACAGCGCCTCCTACAATGAGCAGTTCTTC	CASSLNSASYNEQFF
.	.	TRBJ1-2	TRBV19	TGTGCCAGTACCCCCGGGGCTACTCGCTATGGCTACACCTTC	CASTPGATRYGYTF
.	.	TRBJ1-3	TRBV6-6	TGTGCCAGCAGTTTTTATCGAGACACCATATATTTT	CASSFYRDTIYF
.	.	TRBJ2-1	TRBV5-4	TGTGCCAGCAGCTTGGGACTCCTCTCCTACAATGAGCAGTTCTTC	CASSLGLLSYNEQFF
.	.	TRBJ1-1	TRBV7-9	TGTGCCAGCAGCTTAGAACGAATGAACACTGAAGCTTTCTTT	CASSLERMNTEAFF
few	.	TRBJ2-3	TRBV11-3	TGTGCCAGCAGCCATCCGTATACGCAGTATTTT	CASSHPYTQYF
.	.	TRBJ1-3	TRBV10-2	TGCGCCAGCAGTGATTTCAGAGGAGACACCATATATTTT	CASSDFRGDTIYF
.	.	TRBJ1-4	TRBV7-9	TGTGCCAGCAGCCGTCTACAGGGTGGAGGGGAAAAACTGTTTTTT	CASSRLQGGGEKLFF
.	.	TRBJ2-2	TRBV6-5	TGTGCCAGCAGTTGGACTTCTGCGTCGAACACCGGGGAGCTGTTTTTT	CASSWTSASNTGELFF
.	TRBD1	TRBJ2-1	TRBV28	TGTGCCAGCAGCCAGATCGACAGGGATTACAATGAGCAGTTCTTC	CASSQIDRDYNEQFF
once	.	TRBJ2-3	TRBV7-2	TGTGCCTTAGGCAATTCTGCTAGTACGCAGTATTTT	CALGNSASTQYF
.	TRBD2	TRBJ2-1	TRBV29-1	TGCAGCGTTGTACGGATAGCGGGAGTGGATGAGCAGTTCTTC	CSVVRIAGVDEQFF
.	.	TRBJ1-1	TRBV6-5	TGTGCCAGCCATAAGGTGGGGGCCACTGAAGCTTTCTTT	CASHKVGATEAFF
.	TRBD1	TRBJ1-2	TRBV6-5	TGTGCCAGCAGCCGGGACAGAGCCCTGGGCTATGGCTACACCTTC	CASSRDRALGYGYTF
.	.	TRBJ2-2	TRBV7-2	TGTGCCAGCGGCCTGAATGGCGGGGAGCTGTTTTTT	CASGLNGGELFF
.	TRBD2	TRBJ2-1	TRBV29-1	TGCAGCGTAAAGCGGGGCGCCTACAATGAGCAGTTCTTC	CSVKRGAYNEQFF
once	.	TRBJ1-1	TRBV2	TGTGCCAGCACCCCCCGCCGGCAGGTGAACACTGAAGCTTTCTTT	CASTPRRQVNTEAFF